This TCR beta chain is from a study of OX40 agonist ivuxolimab in advanced cancers. Across the study: The patients received ivuxolimab by intravenous route every 2 weeks at 0.01 to 10 mg/kg. Allowance was made for prior anti-PD-1, anti-PD-L1 or anti-CTLA-4 therapy, and about 40% had some. General study points: Nonresponders, in some cases, also had low normalized T-cell clonal expansion.

A word on this clone: Its specificity is unknown.

Here immunoSEQ multiplex PCR was the method, and the copy in TCRdb shows in-frame clones only, minus some. Of about 73,000 clones in the sample, approximately 90% were seen once. CDR3 length: 13 residues. The germline gives CDR1 LNHDA, CDR2 SQIVND (reference sequence). V lost 9 bases, J lost 4 bases, and 5 bases stayed unmatched. The source was CD4+ or CD8+ T cells sorted from blood, collected in a trial of the OX40 agonist ivuxolimab. The chain links TRBV19 to TRBJ1-4, with 7 bases aligning to TRBD1. The TCR sequence derives from an adult with an advanced solid tumor such as melanoma, head and neck, liver or kidney cancer. The CDR3 bases are TGTGCCAGCCGGACAGGCCTTAATGAAAAACTGTTTTTT. It encodes CASRTGLNEKLFF.